This T cell receptor (beta chain) was identified during a study of T cells in localized non-small cell lung cancer. Study conclusions and caveats: For the top 100 tumor clones, a median roughly 55 also appeared in adjacent lung. In uninvolved adjacent lung, T cell clonality reached its highest value, exceeding tumor.

V gave up 1 base and J gave up 2 bases, with 9 bases separating them. Per the germline V gene, CDR1 is SEHNR and CDR2 is FQNEAQ (reference sequence). The CDR3 length is 15 residues. As regards this clone: Its specificity is unknown.

The assay was immunoSEQ multiplex PCR, and TCRdb's table has in-frame clones only and misses some. The table includes 25,000 to 35,000 clones, under 95% detected once. The V and J genes are TRBV7-9 and TRBJ1-5; D is unresolved. Sequences were derived from peripheral blood, sampled before any cancer treatment. This clonotype was obtained from a woman aged 40-69 years with stage I lung adenocarcinoma. The CDR3 DNA reads as TGTGCCAGCAGCTTAGGTTCGGGAGGCAATCAGCCCCAGCATTTT. This encodes CASSLGSGGNQPQHF.